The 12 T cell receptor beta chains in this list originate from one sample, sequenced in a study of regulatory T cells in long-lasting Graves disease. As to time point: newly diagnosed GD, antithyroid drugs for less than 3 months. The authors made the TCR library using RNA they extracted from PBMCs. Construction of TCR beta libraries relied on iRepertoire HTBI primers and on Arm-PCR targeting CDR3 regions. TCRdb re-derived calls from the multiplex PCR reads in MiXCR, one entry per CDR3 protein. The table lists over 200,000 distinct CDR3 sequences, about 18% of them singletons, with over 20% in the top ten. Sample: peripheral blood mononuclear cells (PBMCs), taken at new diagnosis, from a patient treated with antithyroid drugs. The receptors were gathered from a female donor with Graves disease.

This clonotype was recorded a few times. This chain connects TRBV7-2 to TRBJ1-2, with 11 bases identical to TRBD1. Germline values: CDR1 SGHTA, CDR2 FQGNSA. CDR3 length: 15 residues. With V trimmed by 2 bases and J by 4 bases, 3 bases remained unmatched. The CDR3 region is CASSLPDRGLYGYTF. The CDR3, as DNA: TGTGCCAGCAGCTTACCGGACAGGGGGCTCTATGGCTACACCTTC.

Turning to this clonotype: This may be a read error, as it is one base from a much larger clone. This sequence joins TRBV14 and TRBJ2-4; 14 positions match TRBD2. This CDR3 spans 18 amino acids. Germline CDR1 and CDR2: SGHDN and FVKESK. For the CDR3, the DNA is TGTGCCAGCAGCCCGGGACTAGCGGGAGAAATAGCCGAAAACATTCAGTACTTC. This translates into CASSPGLAGEIAENIQYF.

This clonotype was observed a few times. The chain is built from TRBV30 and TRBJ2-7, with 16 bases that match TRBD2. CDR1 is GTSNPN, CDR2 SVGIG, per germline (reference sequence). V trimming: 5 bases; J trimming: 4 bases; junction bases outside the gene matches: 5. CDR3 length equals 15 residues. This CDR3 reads CAWGTSGRAGYEQYF. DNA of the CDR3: TGTGCCTGGGGGACTAGCGGGAGGGCCGGGTACGAGCAGTACTTC.

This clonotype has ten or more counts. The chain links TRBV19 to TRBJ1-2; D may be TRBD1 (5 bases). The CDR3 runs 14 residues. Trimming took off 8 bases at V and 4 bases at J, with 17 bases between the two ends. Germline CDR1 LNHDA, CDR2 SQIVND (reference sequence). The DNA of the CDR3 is TGTGCCAGTCTTACTACCGGGACGACCTATGGCTACACCTTC. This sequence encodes CASLTTGTTYGYTF. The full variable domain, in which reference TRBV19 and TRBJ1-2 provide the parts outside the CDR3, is DGGITQSPKYLFRKEGQNVTLSCEQNLNHDAMYWYRQDPGQGLRLIYYSQIVNDFQKGDIAEGYSVSREKKESFPLTVTSAQKNPTAFYLCASLTTGTTYGYTFGSGTRLTVV.

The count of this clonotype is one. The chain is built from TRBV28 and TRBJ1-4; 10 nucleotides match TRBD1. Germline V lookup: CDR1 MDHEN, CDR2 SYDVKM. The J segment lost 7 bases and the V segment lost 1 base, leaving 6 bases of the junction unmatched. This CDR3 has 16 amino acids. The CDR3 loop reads CASSLSGTGVSEKLFF. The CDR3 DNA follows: TGTGCCAGCAGTTTATCTGGGACAGGGGTGAGTGAAAAACTGTTTTTT.

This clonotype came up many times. The CDR3 DNA follows: TGTGCCAGCAGCGCCCTGGCCAACTACGAGCAGTACTTC. Protein sequence: CASSALANYEQYF. The chain links TRBV7-8 to TRBJ2-7; unclear D gene. The CDR3 contains 13 residues. The germline V and J ends were trimmed by 5 bases and 3 bases, with 11 bases remaining between them. Germline-derived CDR1 and CDR2 are SGHVS and FQNEAQ. The complete variable domain, with remaining parts taken from reference TRBV7-8 and TRBJ2-7, reads GAGVSQSPRYKVAKRGQDVALRCDPISGHVSLFWYQQALGQGPEFLTYFQNEAQLDKSGLPSDRFFAERPEGSVSTLKIQRTQQEDSAVYLCASSALANYEQYFGPGTRLTVT.

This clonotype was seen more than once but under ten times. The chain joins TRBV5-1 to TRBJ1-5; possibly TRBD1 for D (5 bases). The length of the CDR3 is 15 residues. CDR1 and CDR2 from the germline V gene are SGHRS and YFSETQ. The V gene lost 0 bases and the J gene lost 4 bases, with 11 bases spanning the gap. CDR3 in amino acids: CASSLAGTENQPQHF. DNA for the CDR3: TGCGCCAGCAGCTTGGCAGGGACCGAGAATCAGCCCCAGCATTTT.

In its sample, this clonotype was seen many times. The CDR3 nucleotides read TGTGCCAGCAGCCTAAGGACAGGTTCGTCCTACGAGCAGTACTTC. Encoded protein: CASSLRTGSSYEQYF. The V and J genes are TRBV11-2 and TRBJ2-7, with 7 bases aligning to TRBD1. CDR1 SGHAT and CDR2 FQNNGV come from the germline V gene. The CDR3 length is 15 residues. Losses at the gene ends were 5 bases for V and 1 base for J; bases not matched to a gene: 8.

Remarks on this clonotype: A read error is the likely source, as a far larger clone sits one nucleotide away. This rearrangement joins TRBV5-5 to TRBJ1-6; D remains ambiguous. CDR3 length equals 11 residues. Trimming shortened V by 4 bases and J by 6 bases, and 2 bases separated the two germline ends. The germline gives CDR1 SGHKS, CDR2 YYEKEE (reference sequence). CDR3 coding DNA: TGTGCCAGCAGCACTAATTCACCCCTCCACTTT. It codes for CASSTNSPLHF. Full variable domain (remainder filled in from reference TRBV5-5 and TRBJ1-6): DAGVTQSPTHLIKTRGQQVTLRCSPISGHKSVSWYQQVLGQGPQFIFQYYEKEERGRGNFPDRFSARQFPNYSSELNVNALLLGDSALYLCASSTNSPLHFGNGTRLTVT.

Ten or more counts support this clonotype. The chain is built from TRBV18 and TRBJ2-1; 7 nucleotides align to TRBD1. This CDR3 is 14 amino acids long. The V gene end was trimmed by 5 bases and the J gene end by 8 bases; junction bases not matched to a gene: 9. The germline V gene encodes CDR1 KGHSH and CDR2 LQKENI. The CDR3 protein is CASSDRDSEDEQFF. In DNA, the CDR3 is TGTGCCAGCTCAGACCGGGACAGCGAGGATGAGCAGTTCTTC.

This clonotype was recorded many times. CDR3 nucleotide sequence: TGTGCCAGCAGTTATTCCGGGACACATACTCACGAGCAGTACTTC. Its translation is CASSYSGTHTHEQYF. The chain employs TRBV6-5 and TRBJ2-7; the D gene is possibly TRBD1 (6 bases). Germline-derived CDR1 and CDR2 are MNHEY and SVGAGI. There are 15 residues in the CDR3. The germline V and J ends were trimmed by 3 bases and 5 bases, with 17 bases remaining between them.

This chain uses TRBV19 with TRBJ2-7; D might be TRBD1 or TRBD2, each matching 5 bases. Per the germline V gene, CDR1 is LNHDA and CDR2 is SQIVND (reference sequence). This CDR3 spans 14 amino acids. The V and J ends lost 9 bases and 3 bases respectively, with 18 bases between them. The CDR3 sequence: CASRSGTISYEQYF. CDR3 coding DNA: TGTGCCAGCCGATCCGGGACGATTAGCTACGAGCAGTACTTC.